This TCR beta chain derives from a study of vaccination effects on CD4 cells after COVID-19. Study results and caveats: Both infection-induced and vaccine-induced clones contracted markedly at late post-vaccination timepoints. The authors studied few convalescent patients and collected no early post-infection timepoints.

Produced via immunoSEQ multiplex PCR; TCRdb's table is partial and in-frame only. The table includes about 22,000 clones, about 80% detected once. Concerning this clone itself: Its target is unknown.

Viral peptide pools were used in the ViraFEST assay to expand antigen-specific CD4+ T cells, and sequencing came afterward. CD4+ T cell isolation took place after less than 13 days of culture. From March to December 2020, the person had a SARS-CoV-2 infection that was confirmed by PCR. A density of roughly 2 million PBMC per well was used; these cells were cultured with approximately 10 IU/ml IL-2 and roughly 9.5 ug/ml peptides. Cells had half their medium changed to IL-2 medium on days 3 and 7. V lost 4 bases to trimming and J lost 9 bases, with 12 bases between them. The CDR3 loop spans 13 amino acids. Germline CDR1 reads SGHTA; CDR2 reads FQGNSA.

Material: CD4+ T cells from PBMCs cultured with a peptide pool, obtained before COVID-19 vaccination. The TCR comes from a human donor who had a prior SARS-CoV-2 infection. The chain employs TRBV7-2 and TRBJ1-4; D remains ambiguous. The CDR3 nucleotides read TGTGCCAGCAGCTCGGGTCCTCGCCAAAAACTGTTTTTT. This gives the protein CASSSGPRQKLFF.